These 5 T cell receptor beta chains originate from one sample sequenced in a study of cytomegalovirus exposure and HLA in healthy donors. Vbeta (60) and Jbeta (13) primers were used in the PCR. Sequencing used immunoSEQ multiplex PCR; TCRdb keeps in-frame clones, though not all of them. Of about 90,000 clones listed, about nine tenths are singletons. What was sequenced was PBMCs. All receptors derive from a man aged 18-30 years in good health and CMV-seronegative.

This clone was seen only a few times. The V gene is TRBV14, the J gene TRBJ2-5; a weak D match, TRBD2 (5 bases). Trimming removed 1 base from V and 2 bases from J, with 8 bases in between. The CDR3 has 14 amino acids. From germline, CDR1 is SGHDN and CDR2 FVKESK. The CDR3 loop is CASSQVRAQETQYF. The CDR3 DNA reads as TGTGCCAGCAGCCAAGTGCGGGCACAAGAGACCCAGTACTTC. The entire variable domain, with the rest obtained from reference TRBV14 and TRBJ2-5, is as follows: EAGVTQFPSHSVIEKGQTVTLRCDPISGHDNLYWYRRVMGKEIKFLLHFVKESKQDESGMPNNRFLAERTGGTYSTLKVQPAELEDSGVYFCASSQVRAQETQYFGPGTRLLVL.

This clone showed up just once. The genes are TRBV28 and TRBJ2-1; D is uncertain. V dropped 2 bases and J dropped 4 bases, with 3 bases sitting between them. Germline V lookup: CDR1 MDHEN, CDR2 SYDVKM. CDR3 length: 12 amino acids. The CDR3 region has the DNA TGTGCCAGCAGTTTACTGTACAATGAGCAGTTCTTC. Its protein product is CASSLLYNEQFF.

The rearrangement uses TRBV10-3 and TRBJ2-5; D is unclear. V was shortened by 4 bases and J by 1 base, with 7 bases between the two germline ends. The CDR3 extends over 13 amino acids. Per the germline V gene, CDR1 is ENHRY and CDR2 is SYGVKD. The CDR3 coding sequence is TGTGCCATCAGTGTAACTACCCAAGAGACCCAGTACTTC. This codes for CAISVTTQETQYF.

The rearrangement joins TRBV2 to TRBJ1-2; D ambiguous. Germline CDR1 reads SNHLY; CDR2 reads FYNNEI. The CDR3 runs 12 residues. V lost 7 bases to trimming and J lost 4 bases, with 10 bases between them. CDR3 residues: CASIADAYGYTF. Written as DNA, the CDR3 is TGTGCCAGCATAGCAGACGCCTATGGCTACACCTTC.

The rearrangement uses TRBV6-1 and TRBJ2-7; 8 bases line up with TRBD1. The CDR3 length is 15 residues. Germline loops: CDR1 MNHNS, CDR2 SASEGT. The V gene end was trimmed by 2 bases and the J gene end by 2 bases; junction bases not matched to a gene: 5. CDR3 sequence (DNA): TGTGCCAGCAGTGAAAGTGACAGGGGAACCTACGAGCAGTACTTC. Its translation is CASSESDRGTYEQYF.